This T cell receptor beta chain was documented in a study of spatial heterogeneity in lung cancer. Looking at the study overall: Sequencing consistently turned up more beta-chain sequences than alpha-chain sequences.

Broader study findings: Tumoral mutation counts were tracked by counts of expanded intratumoral alpha and beta TCRs.

This clonotype was found many times. The antigen is not known. Every TCR cDNA molecule bore a unique molecular identifier. TCRdb used MiXCR to reprocess the 5' RACE reads, holding one entry per CDR3 protein. The sample includes around 19,000 distinct CDR3 sequences, roughly 15% of them seen just once. The time point is: sample taken at primary tumor resection. Germline V gene data show CDR1 as SGHKS and CDR2 as YYEKEE (reference sequence). The CDR3 totals 15 residues. V lost 0 bases and J lost 6, with 13 bases in between. This sequence originates from a female donor with early-stage non-small cell lung cancer. Sequencing used lung tumor tissue, obtained at surgery. The chain has TRBV5-5 and TRBJ2-1; D is unclear. CDR3 sequence: CASSLGFVTANEQFF. CDR3 bases: TGTGCCAGCAGCTTGGGTTTCGTCACTGCCAATGAGCAGTTCTTC.